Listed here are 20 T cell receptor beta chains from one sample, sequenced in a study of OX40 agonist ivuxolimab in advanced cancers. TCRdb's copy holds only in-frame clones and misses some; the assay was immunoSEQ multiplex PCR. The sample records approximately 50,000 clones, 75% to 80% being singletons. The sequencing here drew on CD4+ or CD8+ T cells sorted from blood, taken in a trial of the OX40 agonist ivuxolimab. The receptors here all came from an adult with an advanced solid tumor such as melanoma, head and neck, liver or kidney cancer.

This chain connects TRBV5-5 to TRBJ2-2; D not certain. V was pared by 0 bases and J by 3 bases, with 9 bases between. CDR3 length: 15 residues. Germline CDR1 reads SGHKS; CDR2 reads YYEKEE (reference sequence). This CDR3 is CASSLDMVYTGELFF. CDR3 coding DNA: TGTGCCAGCAGCTTGGACATGGTGTACACCGGGGAGCTGTTTTTT.

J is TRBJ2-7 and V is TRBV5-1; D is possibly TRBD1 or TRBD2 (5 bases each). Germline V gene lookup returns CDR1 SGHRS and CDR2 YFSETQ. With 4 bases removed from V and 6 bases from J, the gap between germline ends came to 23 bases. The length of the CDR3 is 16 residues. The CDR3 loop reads CASSGGARGGRGEQYF. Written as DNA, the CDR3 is TGCGCCAGCAGCGGCGGTGCGAGGGGCGGGCGAGGCGAGCAGTACTTC. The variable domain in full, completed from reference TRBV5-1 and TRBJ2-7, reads KAGVTQTPRYLIKTRGQQVTLSCSPISGHRSVSWYQQTPGQGLQFLFEYFSETQRNKGNFPGRFSGRQFSNSRSEMNVSTLELGDSALYLCASSGGARGGRGEQYFGPGTRLTVT.

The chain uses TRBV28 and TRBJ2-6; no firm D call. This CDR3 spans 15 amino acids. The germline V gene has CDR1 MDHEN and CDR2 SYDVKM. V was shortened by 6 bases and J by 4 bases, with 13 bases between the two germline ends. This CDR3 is CASRPPSLGANVLTF. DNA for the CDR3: TGTGCCAGCAGACCACCGAGCCTAGGGGCCAACGTCCTGACTTTC.

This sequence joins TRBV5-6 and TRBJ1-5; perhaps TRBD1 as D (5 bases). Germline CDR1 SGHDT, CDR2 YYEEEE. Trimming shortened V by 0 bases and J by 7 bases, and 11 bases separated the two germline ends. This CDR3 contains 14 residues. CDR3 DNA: TGTGCCAGCAGCTTGGCGGTGGGGCGACAGCCCCAGCATTTT. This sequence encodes CASSLAVGRQPQHF.

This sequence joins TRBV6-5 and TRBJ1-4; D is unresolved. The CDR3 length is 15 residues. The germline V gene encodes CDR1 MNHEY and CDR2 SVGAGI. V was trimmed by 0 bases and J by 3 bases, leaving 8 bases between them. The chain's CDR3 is CASSYSTRSNEKLFF. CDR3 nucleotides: TGTGCCAGCAGTTACTCGACACGATCTAATGAAAAACTGTTTTTT.

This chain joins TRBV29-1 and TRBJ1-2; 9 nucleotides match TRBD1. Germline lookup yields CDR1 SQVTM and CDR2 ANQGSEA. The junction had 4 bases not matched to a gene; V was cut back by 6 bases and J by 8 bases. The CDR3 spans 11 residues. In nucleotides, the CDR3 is TGCAGCGTGGGACAGGGTTTAGGCTACACCTTC. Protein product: CSVGQGLGYTF.

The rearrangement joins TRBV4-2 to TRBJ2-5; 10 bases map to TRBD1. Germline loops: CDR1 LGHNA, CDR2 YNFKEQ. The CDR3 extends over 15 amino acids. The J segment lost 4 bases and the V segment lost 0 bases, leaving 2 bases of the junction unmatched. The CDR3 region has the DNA TGTGCCAGCAGCCAAGAATGGGACAGGGGAGAGACCCAGTACTTC. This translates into CASSQEWDRGETQYF.

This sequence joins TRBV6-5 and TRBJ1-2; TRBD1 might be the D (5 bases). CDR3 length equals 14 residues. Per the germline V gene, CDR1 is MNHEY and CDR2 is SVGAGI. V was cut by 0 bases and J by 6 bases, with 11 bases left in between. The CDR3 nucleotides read TGTGCCAGCAGTTACTCGGGGGGGAGGGATGGCTACACCTTC. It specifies CASSYSGGRDGYTF.

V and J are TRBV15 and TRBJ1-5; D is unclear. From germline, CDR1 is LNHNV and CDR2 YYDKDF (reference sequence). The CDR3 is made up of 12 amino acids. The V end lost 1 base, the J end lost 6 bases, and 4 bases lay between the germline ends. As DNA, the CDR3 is TGTGCCACCAGCAGAGGGGGTCAGCCCCAGCATTTT. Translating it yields CATSRGGQPQHF.

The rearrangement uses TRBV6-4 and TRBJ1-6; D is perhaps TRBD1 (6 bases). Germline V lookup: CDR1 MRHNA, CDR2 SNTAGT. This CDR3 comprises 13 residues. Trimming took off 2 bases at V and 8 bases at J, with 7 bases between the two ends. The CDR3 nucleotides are TGTGCCAGCAGTGACAGGGGGGATTCACCCCTCCACTTT. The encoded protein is CASSDRGDSPLHF.

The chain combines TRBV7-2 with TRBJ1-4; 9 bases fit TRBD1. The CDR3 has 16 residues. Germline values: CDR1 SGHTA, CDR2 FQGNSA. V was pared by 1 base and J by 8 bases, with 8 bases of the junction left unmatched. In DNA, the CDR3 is TGTGCCAGCAGCTTAGGATCCGGGACAGGGATCGAAAAACTGTTTTTT. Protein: CASSLGSGTGIEKLFF.

CDR3 in amino acids: CASSLDRYTDTQYF. CDR3 DNA sequence: TGTGCCAGCAGCTTAGACAGGTACACAGATACGCAGTATTTT. The chain is built from TRBV11-3 and TRBJ2-3; no firm D call. This CDR3 comprises 14 residues. Germline CDR1 and CDR2: SGHNT and YENEEA. V was cut by 0 bases and J by 2 bases, with 6 bases left in between.

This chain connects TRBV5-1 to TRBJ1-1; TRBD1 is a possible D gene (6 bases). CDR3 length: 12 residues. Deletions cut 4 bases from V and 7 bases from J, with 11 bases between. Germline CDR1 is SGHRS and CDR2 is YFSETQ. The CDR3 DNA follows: TGCGCCAGCAGCGGTGGACAGCGTGAAGCTTTCTTT. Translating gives CASSGGQREAFF.

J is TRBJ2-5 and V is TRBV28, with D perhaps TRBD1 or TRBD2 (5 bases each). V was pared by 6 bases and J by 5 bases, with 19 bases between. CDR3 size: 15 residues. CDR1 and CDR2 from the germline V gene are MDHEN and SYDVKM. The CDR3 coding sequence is TGTGCCAGCAGCCTTCGACAGTTCGGGATGGAGACCCAGTACTTC. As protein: CASSLRQFGMETQYF.

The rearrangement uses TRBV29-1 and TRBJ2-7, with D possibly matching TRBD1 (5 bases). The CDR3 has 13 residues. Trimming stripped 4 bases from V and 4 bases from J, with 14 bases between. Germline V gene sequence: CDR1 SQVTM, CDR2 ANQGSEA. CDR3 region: CSVVVRAGYEQYF. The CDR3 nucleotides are TGCAGCGTTGTGGTCAGGGCAGGGTACGAGCAGTACTTC.

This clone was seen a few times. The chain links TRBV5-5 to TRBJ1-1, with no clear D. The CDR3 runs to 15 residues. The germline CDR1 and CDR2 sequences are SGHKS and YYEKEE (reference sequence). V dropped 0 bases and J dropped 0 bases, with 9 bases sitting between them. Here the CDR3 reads CASSLAVFLNTEAFF. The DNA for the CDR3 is TGTGCCAGCAGCTTGGCGGTCTTCCTGAACACTGAAGCTTTCTTT.

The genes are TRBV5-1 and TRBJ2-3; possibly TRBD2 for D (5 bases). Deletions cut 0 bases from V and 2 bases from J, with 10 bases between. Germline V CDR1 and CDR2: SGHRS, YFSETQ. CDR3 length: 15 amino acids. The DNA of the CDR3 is TGCGCCAGCAGCTTGGACGGGGTTGACACAGATACGCAGTATTTT. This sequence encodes CASSLDGVDTDTQYF.

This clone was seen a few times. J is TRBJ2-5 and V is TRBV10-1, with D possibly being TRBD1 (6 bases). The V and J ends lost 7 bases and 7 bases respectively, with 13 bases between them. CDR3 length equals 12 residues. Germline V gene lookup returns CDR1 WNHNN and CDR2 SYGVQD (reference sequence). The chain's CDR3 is CASIQGWVTQYF. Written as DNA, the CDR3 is TGCGCCAGCATACAGGGATGGGTGACCCAGTACTTC.

CDR3 protein: CASSRLFRGHGYTF. CDR3 DNA: TGTGCCAGCAGCAGACTCTTCAGAGGACATGGCTACACCTTC. The chain employs TRBV21-1 and TRBJ1-2. TRBV21-1 is an annotated pseudogene. The CDR3 has 14 residues.

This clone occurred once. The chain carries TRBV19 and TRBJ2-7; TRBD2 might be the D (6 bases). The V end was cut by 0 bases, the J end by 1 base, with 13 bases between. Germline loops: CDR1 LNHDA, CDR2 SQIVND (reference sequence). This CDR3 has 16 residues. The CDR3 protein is CASSIDGGIVSYEQYF. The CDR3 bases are TGTGCCAGTAGTATAGATGGCGGGATTGTTTCCTACGAGCAGTACTTC.